Below, one T cell receptor beta chain is given with its context. What it binds is unknown. This entry is derived from a study of shared clonotypes between healthy human individuals. Background on the study: Those who served as donors were a couple of women and three men between the ages of 18 and 49. Study-wide findings and caveats: Represented diversity, genetic and exposure-history alike, was limited by few donors.

The study ran the assay at deep level. Authors' analysis steps: Quality scores were absent from the junction-only immunoSEQ sequences, so filtering differed. Sequencing was performed with immunoSEQ multiplex PCR; in TCRdb, only in-frame clones are kept and a portion is missing. V and J calls and clone size are copied from that table; D and trimming were computed from the DNA. This sample carries 2.3 million or so clones, just over 90% of them seen once, and the ten largest clones take about 0.41%. The CDR3 is 13 residues long. Germline-derived CDR1 and CDR2 are SGHDT and YYEEEE. Between the trimmed V and J ends, which lost 0 bases and 3 bases, there was a span of 6 bases.

Material for sequencing was naive CD4+ T cells from PBMCs. Subset noted: CD45RA+ positively selected. The receptor was isolated from a man between 18 and 35 years old in good health. Some clones in this sample may be carry-over from other donors' samples. The rearrangement joins TRBV5-6 to TRBJ2-5; D is unclear. CDR3 residues: CASSLEQKETQYF. For the CDR3, the DNA is TGTGCCAGCAGCTTGGAACAGAAAGAGACCCAGTACTTC. Together with reference TRBV5-6 and TRBJ2-5, the CDR3 gives the full variable domain: DAGVTQSPTHLIKTRGQQVTLRCSPKSGHDTVSWYQQALGQGPQFIFQYYEEEERQRGNFPDRFSGHQFPNYSSELNVNALLLGDSALYLCASSLEQKETQYFGPGTRLLVL.